This T cell receptor beta chain was sequenced in a study of blood T cell repertoires in COVID-19. Study background: Samples came from the United States, Italy and Spain, spanning acute and convalescent COVID-19.

In the source study's methods: From reference gene primer amplification, estimates of nucleated cell counts were derived. Some clones are missing from TCRdb's copy, which holds only in-frame ones; the method was immunoSEQ multiplex PCR. V, J and clone size are taken as reported in that table, and D and trimming were inferred from the DNA itself. The data contain 100,000 to 150,000 clones, around 89% of them singletons. In germline, CDR1 is LGHNA, CDR2 YSLEER. The CDR3 covers 16 residues. The ends were cut back, 0 bases at V and 4 bases at J, with 16 bases in the middle. This chain connects TRBV4-3 to TRBJ2-7; perhaps TRBD2 as D (5 bases). The receptor was derived from a man aged 50 or older with acute or convalescent COVID-19. Material for sequencing was peripheral blood. The CDR3 spells CASSQESRGPRYEQYF. CDR3 sequence (DNA): TGCGCCAGCAGCCAAGAATCCCGAGGGCCGAGATACGAGCAGTACTTC.